This entry is about one T cell receptor beta chain. Its antigen is unidentified. This sample was taken from a study of shared clonotypes between healthy human individuals. As for the study in general: For every donor, three CD4 naive, three CD4 memory, two CD8 naive and one CD8 memory plates were used. Study-wide points: Clonotypes not shared had lower generation probabilities than those common to all four donors. In the sorted subsets, rarefaction showed sequencing was incomplete despite large depth.

Only in-frame clones appear in the TCRdb table, and some are missing; sequencing was by immunoSEQ multiplex PCR. Of 1.5 million to 1.9 million clones in the sample, 95% to 99% were seen once. J gave up 3 bases and V 1 base, and 1 base lay outside the gene matches. The germline CDR1 and CDR2 sequences are SGHVS and FQNEAQ. The CDR3 is 14 amino acids. The specimen sequenced was naive CD4+ T cells sorted from blood. As for subset: CD45RA+ positively selected. This TCR derives from a man younger than 40 in good health. The chain couples TRBV7-8 to TRBJ2-3; 7 nucleotides match TRBD2. The CDR3 DNA follows: TGTGCCAGCAGCTTAGGCGGGAGAACAGATACGCAGTATTTT. It translates to CASSLGGRTDTQYF.